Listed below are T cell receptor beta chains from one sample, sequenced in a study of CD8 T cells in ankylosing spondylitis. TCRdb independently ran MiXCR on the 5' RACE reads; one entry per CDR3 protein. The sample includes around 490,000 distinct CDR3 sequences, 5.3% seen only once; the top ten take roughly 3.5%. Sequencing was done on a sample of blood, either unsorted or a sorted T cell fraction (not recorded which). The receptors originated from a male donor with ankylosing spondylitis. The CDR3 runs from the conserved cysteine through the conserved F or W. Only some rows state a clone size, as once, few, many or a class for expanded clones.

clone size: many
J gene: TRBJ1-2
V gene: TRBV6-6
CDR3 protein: CASTLRGSGGYTF

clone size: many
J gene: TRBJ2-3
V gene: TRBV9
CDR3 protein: CASSAFLSAVDTQYF

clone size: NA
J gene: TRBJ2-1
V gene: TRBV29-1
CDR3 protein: CSVEGRGPLNEQFF

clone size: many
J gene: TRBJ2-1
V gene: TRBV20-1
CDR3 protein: CSARPFSGIYNEQFF

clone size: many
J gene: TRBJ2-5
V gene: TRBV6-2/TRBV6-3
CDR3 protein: CASNERTAFQETQYF

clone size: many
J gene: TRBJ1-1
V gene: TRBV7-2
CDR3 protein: CASSETASEAFF

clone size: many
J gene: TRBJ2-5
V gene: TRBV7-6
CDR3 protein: CASSFLGGGSQETQYF

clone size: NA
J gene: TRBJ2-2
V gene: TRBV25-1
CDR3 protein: CASSELIAVGTGELFF

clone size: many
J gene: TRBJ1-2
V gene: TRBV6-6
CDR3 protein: CASSSRESGGYTF

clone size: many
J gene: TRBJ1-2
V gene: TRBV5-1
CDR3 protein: CASSLKGDYGYTF

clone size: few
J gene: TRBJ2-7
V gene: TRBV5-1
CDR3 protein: CASSLVSGTYEQYF

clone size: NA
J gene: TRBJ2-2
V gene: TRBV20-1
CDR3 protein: CSGARHVGTGELFF

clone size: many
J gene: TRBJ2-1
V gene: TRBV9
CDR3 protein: CASSVAPRGAYNEQFF

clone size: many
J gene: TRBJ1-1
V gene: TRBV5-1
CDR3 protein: CASSFQGTEAFF

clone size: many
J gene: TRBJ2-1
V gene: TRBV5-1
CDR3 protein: CASSLAAGLYNEQFF

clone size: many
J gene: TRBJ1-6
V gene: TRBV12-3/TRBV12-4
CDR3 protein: CASSSAGPYSPLHF

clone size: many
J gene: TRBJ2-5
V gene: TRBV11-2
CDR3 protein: CASSADLPPETQYF

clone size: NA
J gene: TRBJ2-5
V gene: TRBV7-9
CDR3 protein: CASSSPGQGNLQETQYF

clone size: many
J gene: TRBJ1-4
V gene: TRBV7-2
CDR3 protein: CASSLTREEKLFF

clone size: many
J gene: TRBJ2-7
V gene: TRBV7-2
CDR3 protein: CASSSRTLPGGIEQYF

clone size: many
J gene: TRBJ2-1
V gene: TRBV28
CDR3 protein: CASQVWRETYNEQFF

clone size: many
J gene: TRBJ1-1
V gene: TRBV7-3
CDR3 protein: CASSLTHNVAGDATEAFF

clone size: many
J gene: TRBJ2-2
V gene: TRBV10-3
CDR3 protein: CAISLRQGDTGELFF

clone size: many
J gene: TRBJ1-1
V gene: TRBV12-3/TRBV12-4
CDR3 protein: CASSWTAPNTEAFF

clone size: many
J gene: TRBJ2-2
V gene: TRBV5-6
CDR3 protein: CASSGDDRAVGELFF

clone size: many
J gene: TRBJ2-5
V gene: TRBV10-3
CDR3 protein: CAIRETRGETQYF

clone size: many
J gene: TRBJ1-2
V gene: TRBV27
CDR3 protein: CASSFSGFRGYTF

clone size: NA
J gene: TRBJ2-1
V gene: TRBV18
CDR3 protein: CASSPPSGRANEQFF